This T cell receptor (beta chain) was documented in a study of blood T cell repertoires in COVID-19. For the study at large: Italy, Spain and the United States were the sources of the convalescent and acute COVID-19 samples.

Generated by immunoSEQ multiplex PCR, the TCRdb table keeps only in-frame clones and is missing some. The table lists about 73,000 clones, about 80% of them singletons. Trimming removed 3 bases at V and 3 bases at J, with 9 bases between. Germline CDR1 SGHVS, CDR2 FQNEAQ. The CDR3 runs to 13 residues. The chain has TRBV7-8 and TRBJ2-7; a possible D gene is TRBD1 (5 bases). Material: peripheral blood. The receptor was derived from a human donor in a cohort sampled during active COVID-19. CDR3 sequence: CASSFRGNYEQYF. The CDR3, as DNA: TGTGCCAGCAGCTTTAGGGGAAACTACGAGCAGTACTTC.